This T cell receptor (beta chain) was documented in a study of blood T cell repertoires in COVID-19. This clone was counted once. Method: immunoSEQ multiplex PCR; TCRdb's copy keeps in-frame clones and lacks some. In the table there are around 300,000 clones, 85% of which are singletons. CDR3 length: 15 amino acids. V was trimmed by 3 bases and J by 4 bases, leaving 13 bases between them. The germline V gene has CDR1 SGHVS and CDR2 FNYEAQ. This TCR was sampled from a woman in her forties or fifties who had recovered from COVID-19. The sequencing input was PBMCs or T cells enriched from blood (not recorded which). This chain joins TRBV7-6 and TRBJ1-3, with D perhaps matching TRBD1 (5 bases). CDR3 sequence reads: CASSLAGSGGNTIYF. CDR3 bases: TGTGCCAGCAGCTTGGCAGGGTCAGGCGGAAACACCATATATTTT. The full variable domain, in which reference TRBV7-6 and TRBJ1-3 provide the parts outside the CDR3, is GAGVSQSPRYKVTKRGQDVALRCDPISGHVSLYWYRQALGQGPEFLTYFNYEAQQDKSGLPNDRFSAERPEGSISTLTIQRTEQRDSAMYRCASSLAGSGGNTIYFGEGSWLTVV.